This T cell receptor (beta chain) derives from a study of CD8+ T cells in alopecia areata. Background on the study: Treatment comprised oral tofacitinib, 5 to 10 mg twice daily, in treated patients.

It was cDNA, reverse transcribed from extracted RNA, that served as the sequencing template. Sequencing was performed with immunoSEQ multiplex PCR; in TCRdb, only in-frame clones are kept and a portion is missing. The sample has roughly 150,000 clones, roughly 50% seen once; the top ten hold roughly 6.7%. Study outcomes and limitations: Researchers report lesional scalp, most notably alopecia totalis/universalis, outstripped normal scalp in clonality.

This clone was found once. Its antigen is not known. From alopecia areata patients, lesional scalp punch biopsies and peripheral blood were collected. CD4+ and CD8+ T cells were sorted from PBMCs. Here the sequenced sample was CD4+ T cells sorted from blood, taken at week 0. The receptor's source is a human donor with alopecia areata.

CDR3 DNA: TGTGCCACCAGCGCGTACCGGGACAGGGGCTACGAGCAGTACTTC. Encoded protein: CATSAYRDRGYEQYF. J is TRBJ2-7 and V is TRBV15; 10 bases agree with TRBD1. Germline V gives CDR1 LNHNV, CDR2 YYDKDF (reference sequence). The length of the CDR3 is 15 residues. Germline trimming cut 5 bases from V and 3 bases from J; bases unmatched to any gene: 7.